This T cell receptor beta chain was observed in a study of blood T cell repertoires in COVID-19. Participant-given clinical history determined each cohort assignment. The protocol was immunoSEQ multiplex PCR, while the TCRdb copy is restricted to in-frame clones and leaves out a portion. The top ten clones hold around 4% of a sample with about 240,000 clones, around nine tenths of them seen once. Germline V gene data show CDR1 as SGHDN and CDR2 as FVKESK. The CDR3 loop spans 13 amino acids. The V end was cut by 1 base, the J end by 8 bases, with 11 bases between. What was sequenced was PBMCs or T cells enriched from blood (not recorded which). V gene TRBV14 combines with J gene TRBJ1-1; D may be TRBD1 (5 bases). This sequence was found in a woman aged 25-40 years who had recovered from COVID-19. The CDR3 spells CASSQGGGNEAFF. The CDR3 region has the DNA TGTGCCAGCAGCCAAGGCGGGGGTAACGAAGCTTTCTTT. The entire variable domain, with the rest obtained from reference TRBV14 and TRBJ1-1, is as follows: EAGVTQFPSHSVIEKGQTVTLRCDPISGHDNLYWYRRVMGKEIKFLLHFVKESKQDESGMPNNRFLAERTGGTYSTLKVQPAELEDSGVYFCASSQGGGNEAFFGQGTRLTVV.